The present T cell receptor (beta chain) was sequenced within a study of beta chain features in type 1 diabetes. About the research overall: Cells sorted and examined across all samples totaled 107,917,701.

V gave up 1 base and J gave up 2 bases, with 11 bases separating them. CDR3 length equals 15 residues. CDR1 and CDR2 from the germline V gene are LGHNA and YSLEER. This clone was observed a handful of times. What it binds is not known. TCRB transcripts that were expressed got sequenced, as all of the isolated RNA had been reverse transcribed. Sequenced naive, central memory and regulatory T cell samples produced an average of about 3.7 million reads. Assay used: immunoSEQ multiplex PCR; TCRdb lists only in-frame clones, some missing. Counted here are about 150,000 clones, about 10% occurring once; the ten biggest clones make up 1.3%. Study conclusions and caveats: The VDJ junctions of type 1 diabetes patients carried fewer insertions and more deletions.

Material for sequencing was naive CD4+ T cells from blood. This receptor was identified in a man aged 18 to 30 in good health. V usage is TRBV4-3 and J usage is TRBJ2-5, with D perhaps TRBD2 (5 bases). The CDR3 region has the DNA TGCGCCAGCAGCCAAGGCGGACGGGGACAAGAGACCCAGTACTTC. Its protein product is CASSQGGRGQETQYF.